The following is a T cell receptor (beta chain) sequence with its context. The antigen remains unidentified. The data stem from a study of memory CD8 T cells in hepatitis C reinfection. The overall study: Chronic HCV followed reinfection in two donors who cleared primary infection. Between 3 and 8 weeks after reinfection detection, peak samples were drawn. Overall study results and limits: Only five donors prevented definitive conclusions about public clonotypes.

Described time point: peak reinfection, 3 to 8 weeks after reinfection detection. The sorted cells went straight to TCR sequencing with no prior in vitro expansion. Donors came from people who inject drugs enrolled in HEPCO, Canada. Profiled with immunoSEQ multiplex PCR; TCRdb holds only in-frame clones, not every one. The data show 35,000 to 50,000 clones, with roughly 90% seen just once and 1% to 1.5% held by the top ten. This receptor was obtained from a young man with hepatitis C virus infection. The specimen was naive CD8+ T cells sorted from blood.

The CDR3 here is CASSWGTSAGELFF. The CDR3 nucleotides read TGTGCCAGCAGTTGGGGGACTAGCGCCGGGGAGCTGTTTTTT. This sequence joins TRBV6-5 and TRBJ2-2, with 10 bases lining up with TRBD2. The V gene end was trimmed by 4 bases and the J gene end by 6 bases; junction bases not matched to a gene: 2. There are 14 residues in the CDR3. Germline V gene lookup returns CDR1 MNHEY and CDR2 SVGAGI.